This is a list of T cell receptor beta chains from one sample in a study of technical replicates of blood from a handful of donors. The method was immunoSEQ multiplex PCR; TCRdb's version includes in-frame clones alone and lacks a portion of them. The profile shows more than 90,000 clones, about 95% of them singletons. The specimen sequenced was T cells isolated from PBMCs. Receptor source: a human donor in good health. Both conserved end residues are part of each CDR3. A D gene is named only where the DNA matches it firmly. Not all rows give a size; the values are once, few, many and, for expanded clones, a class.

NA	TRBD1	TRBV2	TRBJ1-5	TGTGCCAGCTCGAAAGACAGGGGAAACAATCAGCCCCAGCATTTT	CASSKDRGNNQPQHF
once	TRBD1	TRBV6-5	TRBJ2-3	TGTGCCAGCAGTTACGGACAGGGGCCAGATACGCAGTATTTT	CASSYGQGPDTQYF
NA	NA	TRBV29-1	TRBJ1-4	TGCAGCGTTCTCGCCCGACAGGCAACTAATGAAAAACTGTTTTTT	CSVLARQATNEKLFF
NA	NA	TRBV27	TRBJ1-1	TGTGCCAGCAGTCCCGGACAGCGCATTGGAAACACTGAAGCTTTCTTT	CASSPGQRIGNTEAFF
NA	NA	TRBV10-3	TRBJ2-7	TGTGCCATCATCAGGACAGACACCTACGAGCAGTACTTC	CAIIRTDTYEQYF
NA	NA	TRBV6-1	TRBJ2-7	TGTGCCAGCAGTGAATGGCCGAACGAGCAGTACTTC	CASSEWPNEQYF
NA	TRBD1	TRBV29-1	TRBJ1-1	TGCAGCGCACCCGGGACAGGGGGCCCTGAAGCTTTCTTT	CSAPGTGGPEAFF
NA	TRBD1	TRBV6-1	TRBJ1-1	TGTGCCAGCAGTGACGGGACAGGGGGCGTTAGGGGCACTGAAGCTTTCTTT	CASSDGTGGVRGTEAFF
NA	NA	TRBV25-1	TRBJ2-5	TGTGCCAGCAGTGAATATAATTCGGGAGAGACCCAGTACTTC	CASSEYNSGETQYF
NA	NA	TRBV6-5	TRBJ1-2	TGTGCCAGCAGTTGGAGGGGAACTAACTATGGCTACACCTTC	CASSWRGTNYGYTF
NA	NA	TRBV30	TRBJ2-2	TGTGCCTGGAGTGTAACGGGGATCGGGGAGCTGTTTTTT	CAWSVTGIGELFF
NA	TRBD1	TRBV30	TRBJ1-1	TGTGCCTGGAGTGTACCTAGGGGGCGTATAGCTTTCTTT	CAWSVPRGRIAFF
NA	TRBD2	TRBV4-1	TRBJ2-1	TGCGCCAGCAGCCAAGTCCGGGACTACGAGCAGTTCTTC	CASSQVRDYEQFF
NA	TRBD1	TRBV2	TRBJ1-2	TGTGCCAGCAGTGAAATCTGGGGTCGTAGGGACAGGGCCTATGGCTACACCTTC	CASSEIWGRRDRAYGYTF
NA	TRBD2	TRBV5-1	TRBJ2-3	TGCGCCAGCAGCCGTGGGACTAGCGGCAGCACAGATACGCAGTATTTT	CASSRGTSGSTDTQYF
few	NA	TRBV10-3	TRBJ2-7	TGTGCCATCGAACAGGCTGGTGAGCAGTACTTC	CAIEQAGEQYF
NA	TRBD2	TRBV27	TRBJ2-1	TGTGCCAGCAGTTTCGGACTAGCGGCAAATGAGCAGTTCTTC	CASSFGLAANEQFF
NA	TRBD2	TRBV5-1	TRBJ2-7	TGCGCCAGCAGCTTGGGACGAAGGACTAGCGGCTACGAGCAGTACTTC	CASSLGRRTSGYEQYF
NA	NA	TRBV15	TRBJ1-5	TGTGCCACCAGCAGAGACCAGGGTGCCAATCAGCCCCAGCATTTT	CATSRDQGANQPQHF
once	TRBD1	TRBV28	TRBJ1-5	TGTGCCAGCAGACGGACAGGGGGCAATCAGCCCCAGCATTTT	CASRRTGGNQPQHF
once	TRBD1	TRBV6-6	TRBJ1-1	TGTGCCAGCAGTTACCGGGACAGGGTTGGAGCTTTCTTT	CASSYRDRVGAFF
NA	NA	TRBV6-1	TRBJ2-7	TGTGCCAGCACTAAAACCGGGAGCAACTACGAGCAGTACTTC	CASTKTGSNYEQYF
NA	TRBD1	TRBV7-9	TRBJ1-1	TGTGCCAGCAGCTCGCTACAGGGGTTGGGCACTGAAGCTTTCTTT	CASSSLQGLGTEAFF
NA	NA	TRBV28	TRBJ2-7	TGTGCCAGCAGCCCGAACCCAGGCCGCTTACCCTACGAGCAGTACTTC	CASSPNPGRLPYEQYF
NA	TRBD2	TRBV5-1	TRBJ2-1	TGCGCCAGCCATATAGCGGGAGGATCCTACAATGAGCAGTTCTTC	CASHIAGGSYNEQFF
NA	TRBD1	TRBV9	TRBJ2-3	TGTGCCAGCAGCACAACAGGGGAAGTTAGCACAGATACGCAGTATTTT	CASSTTGEVSTDTQYF
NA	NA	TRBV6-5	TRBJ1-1	TGTGCCAGCAGTGGACAAGAACACTCCGGAGCTTTCTTT	CASSGQEHSGAFF
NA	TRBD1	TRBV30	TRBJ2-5	TGTGCCTGGAGCCAGGGGACAGGGATCGGGGAGACCCAGTACTTC	CAWSQGTGIGETQYF
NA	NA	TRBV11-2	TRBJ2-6	TGTGCCAGCAGCTTTGGCCGCGGCTATTCTGGGGCCAACGTCCTGACTTTC	CASSFGRGYSGANVLTF
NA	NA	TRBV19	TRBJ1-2	TGTGCCAGTAGGGGCGAACGCTATGGCTACACCTTC	CASRGERYGYTF
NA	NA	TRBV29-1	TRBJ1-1	TGCAGCGTTGTAAGGTGGGAGGTCACTGAAGCTTTCTTT	CSVVRWEVTEAFF
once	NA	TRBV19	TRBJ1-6	TGTGCCAGTAGTTGGTCAGCGGGATCACCCCTCCACTTT	CASSWSAGSPLHF
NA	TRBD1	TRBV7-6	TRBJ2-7	TGTGCCAGCAGCGGTACAGGGGCCTACGAGCAGTACTTC	CASSGTGAYEQYF
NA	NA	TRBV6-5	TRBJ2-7	TGTGCCAGCAGTTACCATTCTGCGGGAACCCGCTACGAGCAGTACTTC	CASSYHSAGTRYEQYF
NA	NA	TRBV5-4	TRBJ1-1	TGTGCCAGCAGCCCCCCTGGCGGGAACACTGAAGCTTTCTTT	CASSPPGGNTEAFF
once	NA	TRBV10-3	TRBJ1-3	TGTGCCATCGATCCGGGCTCTGGAAACACCATATATTTT	CAIDPGSGNTIYF
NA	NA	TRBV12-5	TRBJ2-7	TGTGCCACTGGACCCGGGGTCTCCTACGAGCAGTACTTC	CATGPGVSYEQYF
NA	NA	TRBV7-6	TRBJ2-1	TGTGCCAGCAGCTTAGAGCGCAGCGGAGACAATGAGCAGTTCTTC	CASSLERSGDNEQFF
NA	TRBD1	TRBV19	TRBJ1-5	TGTGCCAGTAGTTCCCGGGACAGGGGGCGGCAGCCCCAGCATTTT	CASSSRDRGRQPQHF
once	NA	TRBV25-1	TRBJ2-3	TGTGCCAGCAGTGAATCTGGCAGGAGGCTCACAGATACGCAGTATTTT	CASSESGRRLTDTQYF
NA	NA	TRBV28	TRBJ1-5	TGTGCCAGCAGCAATGGGGAGTATCGTGAAGGCAATCAGCCCCAGCATTTT	CASSNGEYREGNQPQHF
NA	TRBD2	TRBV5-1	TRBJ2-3	TGCGCCAGCACCCTGGGGACTAGGAGAACAGATACGCAGTATTTT	CASTLGTRRTDTQYF
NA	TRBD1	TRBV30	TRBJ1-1	TGTGCCTGGACAGGGGGATCTAATAGTGAAGCTTTCTTT	CAWTGGSNSEAFF
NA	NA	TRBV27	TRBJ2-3	TGTGCCAGCAGCGGGCCGGACGGACTAAACACAGATACGCAGTATTTT	CASSGPDGLNTDTQYF
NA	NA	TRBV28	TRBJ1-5	TGTGCCAGCGGCAGGCGAAGCAATCAGCCCCAGCATTTT	CASGRRSNQPQHF
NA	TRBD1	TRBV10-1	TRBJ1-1	TGCGCCAGCACTAGGGAACAGGGGGGCACTGAAGCTTTCTTT	CASTREQGGTEAFF